This TCR beta chain was sequenced for a study of T cell repertoires in cytomegalovirus infection. Whole-study context: Recently described HLA-C-restricted plus well-studied HLA-B-restricted CMV epitopes were used. Carrying CMV and the relevant HLA type showed in public TCR beta signatures.

TCRdb itself ran the reads through MiXCR, one entry per CDR3 protein. The sample has approximately 990,000 distinct CDR3 sequences; roughly 31% are singletons. Notes on this clonotype: Antigen unknown. This may come from a read error, since a much larger clone is one base off.

This CDR3 region has 16 residues. The germline V gene encodes CDR1 SGHTA and CDR2 FQGTGA. V dropped 2 bases and J dropped 0 bases, with 11 bases sitting between them. Notes on the study in general: It was HLA-C-restricted CMV-specific TCR beta clonotypes that dominated the response ex vivo.

The receptor was derived from a human donor in good health (CMV status not recorded). Some clones in this sample may be carry-over from other donors' samples. The source material was cultured CD8+ T cells from PBMCs, sampled from culture after CMV antigen stimulation. V is TRBV7-3 and J is TRBJ2-1; perhaps TRBD2 as D (6 bases). In DNA, the CDR3 is TGTGCCAGCAGCTTACTCGCGGGATGCTCCTACAATGAGCAGTTCTTC. Its translation is CASSLLAGCSYNEQFF.